This TCR beta chain is from a study of OX40 agonist ivuxolimab in advanced cancers. For the study at large: Among those enrolled, mean age was approximately 60 years (range roughly 20 to 85) and 82.7% were male. A partial response was reached by three patients: one with hepatocellular carcinoma and two with cutaneous melanoma. Overall study findings and caveats: With doses of 0.1 to 3.0 mg/kg, CD4+ and CD8+ blood T cells had undergone clonal expansion by week 6.

A note on this clone: Its antigen is as yet unknown.

Clones were sequenced by immunoSEQ multiplex PCR, and TCRdb holds only the in-frame ones, with some missing. This table has roughly 86,000 clones, 90% to 95% appearing once. The CDR3 contains 13 residues. Trimming pared 5 bases from V and 9 bases from J, leaving 16 bases between. Germline V gene lookup returns CDR1 MDHEN and CDR2 SYDVKM. The starting material was CD4+ or CD8+ T cells sorted from blood, obtained in a trial of the OX40 agonist ivuxolimab. The rearrangement joins TRBV28 to TRBJ2-5; D uncertain. The clonotype was recovered from an adult with an advanced solid tumor such as melanoma, head and neck, liver or kidney cancer. CDR3 region: CASSPGTPSAQYF. CDR3 nucleotide sequence: TGTGCCAGCAGTCCGGGTACCCCCTCGGCCCAGTACTTC.